The 29 T cell receptor beta chains presented below share a single source sample, sequenced in a study of T cells in women clearing cervical HPV infection. The repertoire was sequenced with immunoSEQ multiplex PCR; TCRdb's copy has only in-frame clones and lacks some. The sample has roughly 48,000 clones. The sample comprised blood buffy coat. The source is a woman aged 18 to 75 with a cervical HPV16 infection that either progressed to CIN3+ or cleared (not recorded which).

Remarks on this clone: The observed sequence ends 3 residues before the CDR3 terminus, with the missing tail filled in from the germline J gene. This chain connects TRBV29-1 to TRBJ1-2; 11 positions agree with TRBD1. V was pared by 5 bases and J by 3 bases, with 8 bases of the junction left unmatched. CDR1 is SQVTM and CDR2 is ANQGSEA in the germline V gene. The CDR3 consists of 15 residues. The part of the CDR3 DNA that was read is TGCAGCGTTTCCGGGACAGGGGGAATTTACTATGGC. Translated, it gives CSVSGTGGIYYG. The full CDR3 is CSVSGTGGIYYGYTF.

Notes on this clone: Read sequence stops 3 residues before the CDR3 end, and the germline J gene provides the missing end. The genes are TRBV12-3 or TRBV12-4 and TRBJ1-1; a weak D match, TRBD1 (5 bases). The CDR3 contains 13 residues. Between the trimmed V and J ends, which lost 3 bases and 1 base, there was a span of 6 bases. CDR3 amino acids: CASSFDRNTEAFF. The sequenced part of the CDR3 DNA is TGTGCCAGCAGTTTTGACAGGAACACTGAA.

Concerning this clone: The read ends 3 residues early relative to the CDR3; the germline J gene fills the gap. The chain has TRBV5-1 and TRBJ2-2; TRBD2 agrees at 8 bases. This CDR3 spans 15 amino acids. Germline trimming cut 3 bases from V and 5 bases from J; bases unmatched to any gene: 6. The germline gives CDR1 SGHRS, CDR2 YFSETQ. CDR3 DNA, as far as it was read: TGCGCCAGCAGCTCCCTCGGGGGGGGAACCGGGGAG. It specifies CASSSLGGGTGE. The entire CDR3 protein reads CASSSLGGGTGELFF.

As concerns this clone: The read terminates 3 residues before the CDR3 end, so the remaining end is supplied by the germline J gene. The chain links TRBV20-1 to TRBJ2-1; TRBD2 is a possible D gene (5 bases). Germline V CDR1 and CDR2: DFQATT, SNEGSKA (reference sequence). The V end was cut by 1 base, the J end by 0 bases, with 10 bases between. The CDR3 consists of 15 residues. CDR3 sequence: CSARGAAASYNEQFF. The sequenced CDR3 bases are TGCAGTGCTAGAGGGGCAGCGGCCTCCTACAATGAG.

Note on this clone: The sequenced fragment ends 3 residues before the CDR3 boundary, so the rest is inferred from the germline J gene. The V call is TRBV20-1, the J call TRBJ2-3; 10 nucleotides match TRBD2. The CDR3 contains 15 residues. The J segment lost 1 base and the V segment lost 5 bases, leaving 6 bases of the junction unmatched. Germline CDR1 is DFQATT and CDR2 is SNEGSKA (reference sequence). The sequenced CDR3 bases are TGCAGTGCTTTCGTCGGACTAGCGGGCACAGATACG. As protein: CSAFVGLAGTDT. The entire CDR3 is CSAFVGLAGTDTQYF.

Note on this clone: The sequence runs out 3 residues before the end of the CDR3; the remainder is reconstructed from the germline J gene. The V gene is TRBV29-1, the J gene TRBJ1-1, with TRBD1 matching 7 bases. This CDR3 contains 12 residues. Germline V gene data show CDR1 as SQVTM and CDR2 as ANQGSEA. Losses at the gene ends were 7 bases for V and 4 bases for J; bases not matched to a gene: 6. The CDR3 sequence: CSADDRVTEAFF. Partial CDR3 DNA: TGCAGCGCAGATGACAGGGTCACTGAA.

With respect to this clone: The read falls 3 residues short of the CDR3 end, and the missing part is taken from the germline J gene. The chain uses TRBV19 and TRBJ1-4; the D gene is possibly TRBD1 (5 bases). CDR3 length: 15 amino acids. V gave up 5 bases and J gave up 2 bases, with 12 bases separating them. Per the germline V gene, CDR1 is LNHDA and CDR2 is SQIVND (reference sequence). The part of the CDR3 DNA that was read is TGTGCCAGTAGTGTAGGGGCGTCGACTAATGAAAAA. It is translated as CASSVGASTNEK. In full, the CDR3 reads CASSVGASTNEKLFF. Variable domain in full (rest from reference TRBV19 and TRBJ1-4): DGGITQSPKYLFRKEGQNVTLSCEQNLNHDAMYWYRQDPGQGLRLIYYSQIVNDFQKGDIAEGYSVSREKKESFPLTVTSAQKNPTAFYLCASSVGASTNEKLFFGSGTQLSVL.

As to this clone: The read terminates 3 residues before the CDR3 end, so the remaining end is supplied by the germline J gene. J is TRBJ2-5 and V is TRBV9; 12 nucleotides agree with TRBD2. V shed 4 bases, J shed 5 bases, and the junction held 12 bases outside the gene matches. Germline CDR1 and CDR2: SGDLS and YYNGEE. The CDR3 consists of 17 residues. The CDR3 reads CASSPQLAGGPMETQYF. The part of the CDR3 DNA that was read is TGTGCCAGCAGCCCCCAGCTAGCGGGGGGGCCGATGGAGACC.

Note on this clone: The read halts 3 residues ahead of the CDR3 end, with the missing end drawn from the germline J gene. The chain is built from TRBV20-1 and TRBJ1-4; D possibly corresponds to TRBD1 (6 bases). V dropped 1 base and J dropped 8 bases, with 20 bases sitting between them. Per the germline V gene, CDR1 is DFQATT and CDR2 is SNEGSKA (reference sequence). The length of the CDR3 is 16 residues. The sequenced part of the CDR3 DNA is TGCAGTGCTAGAGTCCCAGGGACGTCCACAGGGGAAAAA. This translates into CSARVPGTSTGEK. The entire CDR3 sequence reads CSARVPGTSTGEKLFF.

As concerns this clone: The read ends 3 residues early relative to the CDR3; the germline J gene fills the gap. The chain links TRBV6-1 to TRBJ1-2, with TRBD1 matching over 9 bases. V shed 2 bases and J 5 bases; nucleotides not matched to a gene: 6. CDR1 is MNHNS and CDR2 is SASEGT in the germline V gene. The CDR3 has 15 amino acids. Incomplete CDR3 DNA: TGTGCCAGCAGTGAATGGGGACAGGGATGGTATGGC. Amino acids: CASSEWGQGWYG. The entire CDR3 is CASSEWGQGWYGYTF.

With regard to this clone: The sequenced fragment ends 3 residues before the CDR3 boundary, so the rest is inferred from the germline J gene. The J gene is TRBJ2-7, the V gene TRBV5-1; tentatively, D is TRBD1 (6 bases). Germline CDR1 reads SGHRS; CDR2 reads YFSETQ. There are 16 residues in the CDR3. Trimming left V 2 bases short and J 1 base short, with 16 bases between. The sequenced CDR3 bases are TGCGCCAGCAGCTTTGTTGTAGGGGGATTTTCCTACGAG. This sequence encodes CASSFVVGGFSYE. The whole CDR3 sequence is CASSFVVGGFSYEQYF.

About this clone itself: The read is 3 residues too short to cover the CDR3 end, so that end is filled in from the germline J gene. The rearrangement uses TRBV18 and TRBJ2-7, with D possibly matching TRBD2 (6 bases). V lost 6 bases to trimming and J lost 6 bases, with 12 bases between them. CDR1 is KGHSH, CDR2 LQKENI, per germline. The CDR3 spans 12 residues. The sequenced part of the CDR3 DNA is TGTGCCAGCTCCCTCGGGGGAGCCGAG. Protein: CASSLGGAE. The entire CDR3 reads CASSLGGAEQYF.

CDR3 loop: CASSVKHEAFF. The sequenced part of the CDR3 DNA is TGTGCCAGCAGTGTTAAGCATGAA. V is TRBV6-1 and J is TRBJ1-1; no firm D call. The observed sequence ends 3 residues before the CDR3 terminus, with the missing tail filled in from the germline J gene. Germline V gene sequence: CDR1 MNHNS, CDR2 SASEGT. The CDR3 is 11 amino acids. V lost 4 bases to trimming and J lost 7 bases, with 7 bases between them.

About this clone itself: The sequenced fragment ends 3 residues before the CDR3 boundary, so the rest is inferred from the germline J gene. The J gene is TRBJ2-3, the V gene TRBV7-6; D is perhaps TRBD1 (5 bases). Trimming stripped 5 bases from V and 3 bases from J, with 18 bases between. Germline V gene sequence: CDR1 SGHVS, CDR2 FNYEAQ. This CDR3 comprises 16 residues. The CDR3 bases that were read are TGTGCCAGCAGCCTGCGACAGCGACAACGTACAGATACG. Translated, it gives CASSLRQRQRTDT. The whole CDR3 sequence reads CASSLRQRQRTDTQYF.

As regards this clone: Coverage ceases 3 residues before the CDR3 finishes, and the germline J gene fills in the end. The rearrangement joins TRBV4-1 to TRBJ1-5; 7 positions agree with TRBD1. Trimming took 0 bases from V and 7 from J; bases not matched to a gene: 6. CDR1 and CDR2 from the germline V gene are MGHRA and YSYEKL. This CDR3 is 15 amino acids long. The sequenced CDR3 bases are TGCGCCAGCAGCCAAGAGCGACAGGGAAACCAGCCC. This translates into CASSQERQGNQP. The CDR3 in full is CASSQERQGNQPQHF.

Turning to this clone: The observed sequence ends 3 residues before the CDR3 terminus, with the missing tail filled in from the germline J gene. The chain is built from TRBV19 and TRBJ1-1; possible D gene TRBD1, 5 bases. The V end was cut by 8 bases, the J end by 1 base, with 11 bases between. CDR1 is LNHDA, CDR2 SQIVND, per germline (reference sequence). This CDR3 has 13 residues. The CDR3 reads CASRRGGNTEAFF. CDR3 bases read: TGTGCCAGTCGTCGGGGGGGGAACACTGAA.

Comments on this clone: With the read ending 3 residues before the CDR3 end, the germline J gene is used to fill in that end. The chain is built from TRBV5-1 and TRBJ2-5; maybe TRBD2 (7 bases). This CDR3 has 15 residues. Germline V gene sequence: CDR1 SGHRS, CDR2 YFSETQ. The V gene lost 4 bases and the J gene lost 5 bases, with 18 bases spanning the gap. The part of the CDR3 DNA that was read is TGCGCCAGCAGCCCGGGGGGCGGGCTAGTGGAGACC. As protein: CASSPGGGLVET. The CDR3 in its entirety is CASSPGGGLVETQYF.

The CDR3 DNA, read in part, is TGTGCCATCGCTCGGGACAGGGTTGCAGATACG. Translated: CAIARDRVADT. The CDR3 in full is CAIARDRVADTQYF. This sequence joins TRBV10-3 and TRBJ2-3, with 9 bases that match TRBD1. The read terminates 3 residues before the CDR3 end, so the remaining end is supplied by the germline J gene. Unmatched junction bases numbered 7, after V lost 8 bases and J lost 4 bases. Germline lookup yields CDR1 ENHRY and CDR2 SYGVKD. This CDR3 has 14 amino acids.

Details on this clone: The CDR3 extends 3 residues past the end of the read, so its final part is completed from the germline J gene. The chain couples TRBV28 to TRBJ2-2; 8 nucleotides align to TRBD1. The CDR3 loop spans 13 amino acids. CDR1 MDHEN and CDR2 SYDVKM come from the germline V gene. The V and J ends lost 6 bases and 5 bases, in that order; junction bases with no gene match: 2. The CDR3 DNA, read in part, is TGTGCCAGCAGGCGACAGGGGACCGGGGAG. This sequence encodes CASRRQGTGE. The entire CDR3 protein is CASRRQGTGELFF.

Points on this clone: The read ends 3 residues early relative to the CDR3; the germline J gene fills the gap. The rearrangement links TRBV20-1 to TRBJ1-5, with 9 bases aligning to TRBD1. The junction had 10 bases not matched to a gene; V was cut back by 6 bases and J by 7 bases. The germline V gene encodes CDR1 DFQATT and CDR2 SNEGSKA (reference sequence). This CDR3 region has 14 residues. The covered CDR3 bases are TGCAGTGCGACAGGGGGTATTGGTTGGCAGCCC. It encodes CSATGGIGWQP. Given in full, the CDR3 is CSATGGIGWQPQHF.

Of note for this clone: The read falls 3 residues short of the CDR3 end, and the missing part is taken from the germline J gene. This chain connects TRBV11-2 to TRBJ1-2; tentatively, D is TRBD1 (6 bases). The V gene's germline CDR1 is SGHAT and CDR2 FQNNGV. Trimming left V 1 base short and J 7 bases short, with 13 bases between. CDR3 length: 14 residues. The CDR3 loop reads CASSLALNRVGYTF. The DNA read from the CDR3 is TGTGCCAGCAGCTTAGCCTTAAACAGGGTTGGC.

As concerns this clone: Read coverage stops 3 residues before the CDR3 terminus; the germline J gene supplies the remainder. The chain has TRBV7-6 and TRBJ2-5, with 9 bases that match TRBD1. Germline trimming cut 5 bases from V and 5 bases from J; bases unmatched to any gene: 9. Germline loops: CDR1 SGHVS, CDR2 FNYEAQ. The length of the CDR3 is 15 residues. CDR3 sequence: CASSPGTGTGETQYF. The CDR3 bases that were read are TGTGCCAGCAGCCCAGGGACAGGGACGGGGGAGACC.

A word on this clone: The read terminates 3 residues before the CDR3 end, so the remaining end is supplied by the germline J gene. The chain uses TRBV5-1 and TRBJ2-1, with 7 bases fitting TRBD1. The CDR3 is 15 amino acids. The V segment lost 1 base and the J segment 5 bases; nucleotides outside the gene matches: 6. Per germline, CDR1 SGHRS and CDR2 YFSETQ. The chain's CDR3 is CASSLRGPGDNEQFF. CDR3 DNA, as far as it was read: TGCGCCAGCAGCTTGAGGGGGCCAGGGGACAATGAG.

On this clone itself: The CDR3 is cut off 3 residues early in the read; its end comes from the germline J gene. The V and J genes are TRBV19 and TRBJ1-2, with 7 bases fitting TRBD1. The CDR3 covers 13 residues. The V gene end was trimmed by 5 bases and the J gene end by 4 bases; junction bases not matched to a gene: 4. CDR1 LNHDA and CDR2 SQIVND come from the germline V gene (reference sequence). CDR3 bases read: TGTGCCAGTAGTGGGACAGAATTCTATGGC. This encodes CASSGTEFYG. The whole CDR3 region reads CASSGTEFYGYTF.

A remark on this clone: The sequenced fragment ends 3 residues before the CDR3 boundary, so the rest is inferred from the germline J gene. V usage is TRBV5-1 and J usage is TRBJ1-1, with D maybe TRBD1 (5 bases). The CDR3 is 14 amino acids. The germline gives CDR1 SGHRS, CDR2 YFSETQ. The chain's CDR3 is CASSLDLQGSEAFF. The sequenced CDR3 bases are TGCGCCAGCAGCTTGGACCTTCAGGGATCCGAA.

The sequenced CDR3 bases are TGTGCCAGCAGAATAGCGCAATACCAAGAGACC. Translation: CASRIAQYQET. The complete CDR3 sequence is CASRIAQYQETQYF. The chain has TRBV2 and TRBJ2-5; D is possibly TRBD2 (5 bases). The DNA ends 3 residues before the CDR3 does, and the rest of the CDR3 is filled in from the germline J gene. From germline, CDR1 is SNHLY and CDR2 FYNNEI. The CDR3 extends over 14 amino acids. Trimming pared 6 bases from V and 0 bases from J, leaving 11 bases between.

A note on this clone: The read ends 3 residues early relative to the CDR3; the germline J gene fills the gap. This chain joins TRBV2 and TRBJ1-2, with 8 bases fitting TRBD1. Germline lookup yields CDR1 SNHLY and CDR2 FYNNEI. The CDR3 is made up of 10 amino acids. The CDR3 region is CATGGWGYTF. The sequenced CDR3 bases are TGTGCCACAGGGGGCTGGGGC.

As to this clone: The read terminates 3 residues ahead of where the CDR3 ends, so the germline J gene completes it. The chain has TRBV5-1 and TRBJ2-7; TRBD2 agrees at 11 bases. The CDR3 has 15 amino acids. CDR1 is SGHRS, CDR2 YFSETQ, per germline. The V and J ends lost 4 bases and 5 bases, in that order; junction bases with no gene match: 8. The CDR3 protein is CASSTSTSGSDEQYF. CDR3 bases read: TGCGCCAGCAGCACGTCCACTAGCGGGAGTGACGAG.

A word on this clone: The CDR3 end is not reached by the read, which stops 3 residues before it; the germline J gene fills it in. The rearrangement joins TRBV19 to TRBJ2-7; D might be TRBD1 (6 bases). Germline loops: CDR1 LNHDA, CDR2 SQIVND (reference sequence). This CDR3 spans 14 amino acids. Trimming took 4 bases from V and 3 from J, leaving 13 bases between them. CDR3 DNA, as far as it was read: TGTGCCAGTAGTACCCGTCAGGGGATCTACGAG. Residues: CASSTRQGIYE. From start to end, the CDR3 is CASSTRQGIYEQYF. Full variable domain (remainder filled in from reference TRBV19 and TRBJ2-7): DGGITQSPKYLFRKEGQNVTLSCEQNLNHDAMYWYRQDPGQGLRLIYYSQIVNDFQKGDIAEGYSVSREKKESFPLTVTSAQKNPTAFYLCASSTRQGIYEQYFGPGTRLTVT.